Presented here are 16 T cell receptor beta chains from one specimen sequenced in a study of T cell responses to AZD1222 COVID-19 vaccine. Here immunoSEQ multiplex PCR was the method, and the copy in TCRdb shows in-frame clones only, minus some. The data contain under 200,000 clones, 85% to 95% of them singletons. This material consisted of peripheral blood, taken 28 days after the second dose of the MenACWY control vaccine. These receptors were collected from an adult who received the MenACWY meningococcal vaccine as a control.

J is TRBJ1-2 and V is TRBV7-8; D gene unclear. Trimming pared 1 base from V and 1 base from J, leaving 7 bases between. This CDR3 is 14 amino acids long. Germline V CDR1 and CDR2: SGHVS, FQNEAQ. In nucleotides, the CDR3 is TGTGCCAGCAGCTTAGTGCACATTAACTATGGCTACACCTTC. Residues: CASSLVHINYGYTF. The full variable domain, with the rest looked up from reference TRBV7-8 and TRBJ1-2, is GAGVSQSPRYKVAKRGQDVALRCDPISGHVSLFWYQQALGQGPEFLTYFQNEAQLDKSGLPSDRFFAERPEGSVSTLKIQRTQQEDSAVYLCASSLVHINYGYTFGSGTRLTVV.

The rearrangement links TRBV6-5 to TRBJ2-1; 10 bases map to TRBD2. Trimming at V came to 6 bases and at J to 4 bases, leaving 6 bases not matched to a gene. Per the germline V gene, CDR1 is MNHEY and CDR2 is SVGAGI. The CDR3 is 15 residues long. CDR3 amino acids: CASRLTSGIYNEQFF. In DNA, the CDR3 is TGTGCCAGCAGGCTTACTAGCGGGATATACAATGAGCAGTTCTTC.

The chain carries TRBV6-5 and TRBJ2-1; D not resolved. V was cut by 6 bases and J by 8 bases, with 14 bases left in between. The CDR3 is made up of 13 amino acids. From germline, CDR1 is MNHEY and CDR2 SVGAGI. CDR3 nucleotide sequence: TGTGCCAGCAGCCGTCCATACGTCGATGAGCAGTTCTTC. As protein: CASSRPYVDEQFF.

This clone was recorded only once. This sample also contains other DNA sequences that code for the same CDR3. This chain joins TRBV9 and TRBJ2-5; tentative D call: TRBD1 (5 bases). Germline V gene lookup returns CDR1 SGDLS and CDR2 YYNGEE. V lost 0 bases to trimming and J lost 5 bases, with 14 bases between them. The length of the CDR3 is 15 residues. This chain's CDR3 is CASSVERAGQETQYF. The CDR3 DNA sequence: TGTGCCAGCAGCGTAGAAAGGGCAGGGCAGGAGACCCAGTACTTC.

This chain connects TRBV30 to TRBJ2-1; 8 positions agree with TRBD1. Germline V gives CDR1 GTSNPN, CDR2 SVGIG (reference sequence). The CDR3 has 13 amino acids. Trimming removed 0 bases from V and 8 bases from J; junction bases left unmatched: 3. The CDR3 spells CAWSVQGGYEQFF. The CDR3 DNA reads TGTGCCTGGAGTGTACAGGGGGGCTATGAGCAGTTCTTC.

The J gene is TRBJ2-3, the V gene TRBV6-5, with 7 bases fitting TRBD2. CDR3 length: 14 residues. The germline gives CDR1 MNHEY, CDR2 SVGAGI. The trim removed 7 bases at V and 2 bases at J, leaving 6 bases unmatched. The CDR3 region is CASTDRGVTDTQYF. The CDR3 region has the DNA TGTGCCAGCACCGATCGGGGGGTCACAGATACGCAGTATTTT.

The V call is TRBV18, the J call TRBJ1-1; D uncertain. Looked up from germline, CDR1 is KGHSH and CDR2 is LQKENI. V was trimmed by 4 bases and J by 3 bases, leaving 15 bases between them. CDR3 length: 15 residues. CDR3: CASSRTFASHTEAFF. CDR3 nucleotides: TGTGCCAGCTCACGCACATTCGCGTCACACACTGAAGCTTTCTTT.

The gene calls are TRBV18 and TRBJ1-4; 7 bases are shared with TRBD1. Losses at the gene ends were 3 bases for V and 6 bases for J; bases not matched to a gene: 7. Germline V gives CDR1 KGHSH, CDR2 LQKENI. This CDR3 is 15 amino acids long. The CDR3 here is CASSPTTGLDEKLFF. The DNA of the CDR3 is TGTGCCAGCTCACCGACGACAGGGTTGGATGAAAAACTGTTTTTT.

The chain combines TRBV11-3 with TRBJ2-1, with TRBD1 identical over 9 bases. CDR3 length equals 15 residues. The V segment lost 4 bases and the J segment 4 bases; nucleotides outside the gene matches: 5. CDR1 and CDR2 (germline): SGHNT, YENEEA. The chain's CDR3 is CASSYDRGDYNEQFF. Here the CDR3 DNA reads TGTGCCAGCAGCTATGACAGGGGGGATTACAATGAGCAGTTCTTC.

The chain recombines TRBV28 with TRBJ1-5, with D possibly matching TRBD1 (5 bases). CDR3 size: 14 residues. The V gene lost 6 bases and the J gene lost 3 bases, with 12 bases spanning the gap. The germline V gene encodes CDR1 MDHEN and CDR2 SYDVKM. CDR3 sequence: CASRTGGSNQPQHF. The CDR3 DNA is TGTGCCAGCAGGACCGGGGGATCCAATCAGCCCCAGCATTTT. Variable domain in full (rest from reference TRBV28 and TRBJ1-5): DVKVTQSSRYLVKRTGEKVFLECVQDMDHENMFWYRQDPGLGLRLIYFSYDVKMKEKGDIPEGYSVSREKKERFSLILESASTNQTSMYLCASRTGGSNQPQHFGDGTRLSIL.

The chain has TRBV5-5 and TRBJ2-1, with TRBD2 as a possible D gene (6 bases). The V gene's germline CDR1 is SGHKS and CDR2 YYEKEE (reference sequence). There are 12 residues in the CDR3. V lost 0 bases, J lost 8 bases, and 6 bases lay in between. CDR3 sequence: CASSLGGDEQFF. The DNA of the CDR3 is TGTGCCAGCAGCTTGGGCGGGGATGAGCAGTTCTTC.

The J gene is TRBJ2-7, the V gene TRBV10-3; D not resolved. This CDR3 is 15 amino acids long. Germline loops: CDR1 ENHRY, CDR2 SYGVKD. V lost 2 bases and J 0 bases, leaving 11 bases between the germline ends. CDR3 coding DNA: TGTGCCATCAGTGAGGGCCAGCTTAGCTCCTACGAGCAGTACTTC. Protein product: CAISEGQLSSYEQYF.

The V call is TRBV11-2, the J call TRBJ2-2, with a weak D call TRBD2 (5 bases). Trimming pared 5 bases from V and 6 bases from J, leaving 10 bases between. This CDR3 comprises 13 residues. The V gene's germline CDR1 is SGHAT and CDR2 FQNNGV. The CDR3 DNA reads TGTGCCAGCAGCCCCCTAGCCTCCGGGGAGCTGTTTTTT. Residues: CASSPLASGELFF.

The V call is TRBV10-3, the J call TRBJ2-3; TRBD1 matches 8 bases. The CDR3 spans 15 residues. Germline assignment: CDR1 ENHRY and CDR2 SYGVKD. Germline trimming cut 7 bases from V and 1 base from J; bases unmatched to any gene: 7. For the CDR3, the DNA is TGTGCCATCACCCGAGACAGGGGAGGCACAGATACGCAGTATTTT. Translation gives CAITRDRGGTDTQYF.

The chain uses TRBV5-4 and TRBJ2-1; no reliable D call. The V end lost 0 bases, the J end lost 3 bases, and 10 bases lay between the germline ends. The CDR3 has 15 residues. Germline loops: CDR1 SGHNT, CDR2 YYREEE (reference sequence). The CDR3 sequence is CASSLERAYYNEQFF. The DNA of the CDR3 is TGTGCCAGCAGCTTGGAAAGAGCCTACTACAATGAGCAGTTCTTC. Together with reference TRBV5-4 and TRBJ2-1, the CDR3 gives the full variable domain: ETGVTQSPTHLIKTRGQQVTLRCSSQSGHNTVSWYQQALGQGPQFIFQYYREEENGRGNFPPRFSGLQFPNYSSELNVNALELDDSALYLCASSLERAYYNEQFFGPGTRLTVL.

This rearrangement joins TRBV27 to TRBJ2-1; perhaps TRBD1 as D (5 bases). CDR3 length equals 14 residues. The V and J ends lost 6 bases and 0 bases respectively, with 9 bases between them. Germline CDR1 and CDR2: MNHEY and SMNVEV (reference sequence). Written as DNA, the CDR3 is TGTGCCAGCAGCCACAGGAGCTCCTACAATGAGCAGTTCTTC. The encoded protein is CASSHRSSYNEQFF.